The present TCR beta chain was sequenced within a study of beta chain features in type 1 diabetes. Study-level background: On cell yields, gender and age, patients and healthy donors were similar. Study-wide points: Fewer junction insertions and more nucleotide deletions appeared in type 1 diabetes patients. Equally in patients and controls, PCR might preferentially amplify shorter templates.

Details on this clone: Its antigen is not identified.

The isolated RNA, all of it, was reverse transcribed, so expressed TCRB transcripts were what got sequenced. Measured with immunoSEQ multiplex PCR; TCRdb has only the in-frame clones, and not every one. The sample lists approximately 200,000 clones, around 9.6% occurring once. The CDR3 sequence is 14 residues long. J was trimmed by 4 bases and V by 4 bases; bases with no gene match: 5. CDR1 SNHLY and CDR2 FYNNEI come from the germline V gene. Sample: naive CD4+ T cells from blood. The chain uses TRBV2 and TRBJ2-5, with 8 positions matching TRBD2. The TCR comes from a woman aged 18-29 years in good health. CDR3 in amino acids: CASSGGTRSETQYF. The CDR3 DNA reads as TGTGCCAGCAGTGGCGGGACTAGGTCAGAGACCCAGTACTTC.